This TCR beta chain was retrieved from a study of T-cell reconstitution after alpha-beta-depleted transplantation in children. This clonotype came up many times. Per the germline V gene, CDR1 is SGHRS and CDR2 is YFSETQ. V dropped 0 bases and J dropped 6 bases, with 22 bases sitting between them. CDR3 length equals 18 residues. The TCRbeta library was prepared with unique molecular identifiers. One entry per CDR3 protein results from TCRdb running MiXCR on the PCR reads. The sample carries a few hundred thousand distinct CDR3 sequences, roughly an eighth recorded once. The rearrangement uses TRBV5-1 and TRBJ2-4, with D perhaps TRBD1 or TRBD2 (6 bases each). This clonotype was obtained from a human donor who donated a stem cell graft to a child with combined immunodeficiency. This specimen consisted of PBMCs from the stem cell graft donor, obtained from the stem cell graft. CDR3 protein: CASSLGTGPRGRGNIQYF. For the CDR3, the DNA is TGCGCCAGCAGCTTGGGAACAGGCCCCCGGGGGCGCGGAAACATTCAGTACTTC.